This record concerns one T cell receptor (beta chain) sequence. Authors' methods: Researchers report that nucleated cell counts were estimated from reference gene primer amplification. Produced via immunoSEQ multiplex PCR; TCRdb's table is partial and in-frame only. V and J calls plus clone size are reproduced from that table; the DNA served to infer D and trimming. This table holds almost 200,000 clones, about nine tenths found once. The data belong to a study of blood T cell repertoires in COVID-19. For the study at large: The United States, Italy and Spain were the sources of the acute and convalescent COVID-19 samples. In each case, the material was cDNA or gDNA derived from T cells, B-cell-depleted T cells, or PBMCs.

The CDR3 is 16 residues long. Germline lookup yields CDR1 MNHEY and CDR2 SMNVEV (reference sequence). J gave up 2 bases and V 6 bases, and 10 bases lay outside the gene matches. This sequence was found in a woman between 65 and 79 years old with acute or convalescent COVID-19. J is TRBJ1-5 and V is TRBV27, with 7 bases matching TRBD1. What was sequenced was peripheral blood. CDR3 region: CASRITSDRGNQPQHF. The DNA of the CDR3 is TGTGCCAGCAGAATAACCTCAGACAGGGGCAATCAGCCCCAGCATTTT.